This T cell receptor (beta chain) was recorded in a study of radiotherapy plus CTLA-4 blockade in lung cancer. Method: immunoSEQ multiplex PCR; TCRdb's copy keeps in-frame clones and lacks some. The sample records 45,000 to 75,000 clones, about three quarters being singletons. This sequence originates from a human donor with non-small cell lung cancer who had a partial response to radiotherapy plus ipilimumab. The sequencing used peripheral blood, collected from a patient treated with radiotherapy plus ipilimumab.

The CDR3 DNA is TGCAGTGCTAAACAGGGGAATGGCTACACCTTC. The encoded protein is CSAKQGNGYTF. The rearrangement links TRBV20-1 to TRBJ1-2, with 7 bases that match TRBD1. Germline V gene lookup returns CDR1 DFQATT and CDR2 SNEGSKA (reference sequence). V trimming: 4 bases; J trimming: 6 bases; junction bases outside the gene matches: 2. This CDR3 contains 11 residues.